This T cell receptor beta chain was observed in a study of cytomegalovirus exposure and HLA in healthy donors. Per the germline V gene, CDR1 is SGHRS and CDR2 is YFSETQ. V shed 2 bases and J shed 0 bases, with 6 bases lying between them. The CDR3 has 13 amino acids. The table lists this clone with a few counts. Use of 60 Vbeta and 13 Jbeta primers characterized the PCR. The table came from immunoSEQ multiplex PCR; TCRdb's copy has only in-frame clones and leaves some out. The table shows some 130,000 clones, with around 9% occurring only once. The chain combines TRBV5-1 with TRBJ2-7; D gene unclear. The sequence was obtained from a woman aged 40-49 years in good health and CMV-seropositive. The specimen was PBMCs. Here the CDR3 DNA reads TGCGCCAGCAGCTTCGAGAGCTCCTACGAGCAGTACTTC. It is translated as CASSFESSYEQYF.